This TCR beta chain was observed in a study of type 1 and type 2 diabetes patients. Points from the study as a whole: Age and gender were not matched between study groups, possibly biasing interpretation.

The PCR template was genomic DNA. The TCR beta CDR3 region was amplified using 30 forward and 13 reverse primers. TCRdb analysed the multiplex PCR reads with MiXCR anew, one entry per CDR3 protein. The repertoire holds 280,000 or so distinct CDR3 sequences, with roughly 50% as singletons. As concerns this clonotype: As yet, its antigen is unknown. An end of the junction does not agree with germline; a read error may underlie this.

This CDR3 comprises 13 residues. Per germline, CDR1 MNHEY and CDR2 SVGEGT. Sequencing input: peripheral blood mononuclear cells (PBMCs). The TCR was taken from a man aged 18 to 29 with type 2 diabetes. V usage is TRBV6-2 or TRBV6-3 and J usage is TRBJ1-1, with D possibly TRBD1 on 6 matching bases. CDR3 in amino acids: CASSVNRATEAFF. The CDR3 DNA is TGTGCCAGCAGTGTCAACAGGGCCACTGAAGCCTTCTTT.